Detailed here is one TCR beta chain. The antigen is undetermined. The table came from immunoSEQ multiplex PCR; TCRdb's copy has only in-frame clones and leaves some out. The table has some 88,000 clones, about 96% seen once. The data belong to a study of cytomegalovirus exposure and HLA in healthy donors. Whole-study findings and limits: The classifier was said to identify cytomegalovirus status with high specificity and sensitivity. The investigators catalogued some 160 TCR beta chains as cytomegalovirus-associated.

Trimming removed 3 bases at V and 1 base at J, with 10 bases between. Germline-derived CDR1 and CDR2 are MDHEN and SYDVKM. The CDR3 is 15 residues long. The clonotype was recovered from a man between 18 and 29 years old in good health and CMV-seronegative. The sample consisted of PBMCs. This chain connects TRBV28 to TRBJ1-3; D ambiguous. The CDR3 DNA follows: TGTGCCAGCAGTTTTCGACTAACATCTGGAAACACCATATATTTT. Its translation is CASSFRLTSGNTIYF.